This T cell receptor beta chain was documented in a study of T cells after yellow fever vaccination. Study outcomes and limitations: Post-booster repertoires again held most primary-vaccination clones (roughly 96% CD4, roughly 88% CD8). By day 5 rather than day 15, the secondary response had peaked, though it was weaker. Researchers noted that a small share of clonotypes showed up in both CD4 and CD8 compartments.

This CDR3 spans 15 amino acids. V was cut by 1 base and J by 3 bases, with 10 bases left in between. The V gene's germline CDR1 is MNHEY and CDR2 SMNVEV (reference sequence). TCRdb used MiXCR to reprocess the 5' RACE reads, holding one entry per CDR3 protein. Among 150,000 to 200,000 distinct CDR3 sequences listed, roughly 8.8% were seen once. Comments on this clonotype: Its antigen is still unknown.

The chain uses TRBV27 and TRBJ1-5, with D unclear. The clonotype comes from a young man who received the YFV17D yellow fever vaccine. The source material was CD8+ T cells sorted from PBMCs, sampled 45 days after the yellow fever booster vaccination. The CDR3 DNA reads as TGTGCCAGCAGTTTATACTGGGCCGACAATCAGCCCCAGCATTTT. Its protein product is CASSLYWADNQPQHF.